The clone carrying this T cell receptor (beta chain) was seen ten or more times. The target antigen is unknown. The junction differs from germline at one of its ends, possibly a read error. Quantitative molecular-barcoded 5'-RACE generated the TCR beta libraries. One entry per CDR3 protein results from TCRdb running MiXCR on the 5' RACE reads. The top ten clones hold about 3% of a sample with 200,000 to 300,000 distinct CDR3 sequences, roughly a tenth of them seen once. This sample is drawn from a study of CD8 T cells in ankylosing spondylitis. Study-wide results and limits: Disease-linked clones reportedly showed significant enrichment in matched ankylosing spondylitis synovial fluid. Within ankylosing spondylitis blood, a TCR beta motif made up of roughly eight highly homologous variants appeared to be characteristic.

This CDR3 is 17 amino acids long. The germline V gene has CDR1 KGHSH and CDR2 LQKENI. The chain links TRBV18 to TRBJ2-1; 14 bases are a match to TRBD2. The clonotype originates from a male donor with ankylosing spondylitis or in good health (not recorded which). Specimen: blood, either unsorted or a sorted T cell fraction (not recorded which). CDR3: CASSPSTSGRAYNEQFF. In DNA form, the CDR3 reads TGTGCCAGCTCACCGTCGACTAGCGGGAGGGCCTATAATGAGCAGTTCTTC.